This T cell receptor beta chain was profiled in a study of T-cell memory formation after mild COVID-19. Study details: TCR clusters were largely donor specific. Study-level findings and limits: Clones contracting over day 15 to 85 were CD4/CD8 balanced, with later expanders leaning CD4+. In second-wave clones peaking day 37, SARS-CoV-2 specificity remained unconfirmed.

The V gene's germline CDR1 is SEHNR and CDR2 FQNEAQ (reference sequence). J was trimmed by 5 bases and V by 1 base; bases with no gene match: 3. There are 16 residues in the CDR3. In the case of this clonotype: Its antigen is not identified.

Using constant-segment primers, 5'RACE produced TCR alpha and TCR beta cDNA libraries carrying sample barcodes and UMIs. TCRdb re-called the 5' RACE reads with MiXCR, one entry per CDR3 protein. The sample lists about 260,000 distinct CDR3 sequences; around 17% were seen once. This TCR came from a young man who had mild COVID-19 (a few samples of this study predate the infection). Cell type and time point are not known. The specimen sequenced was PBMCs or a T cell subset sorted from them (not recorded which). This chain connects TRBV7-9 to TRBJ1-6; 9 bases align to TRBD1. CDR3 coding DNA: TGTGCCAGCAGCTTAGTTCGGACAGGGGATAATTCACCCCTCCACTTT. This encodes CASSLVRTGDNSPLHF.